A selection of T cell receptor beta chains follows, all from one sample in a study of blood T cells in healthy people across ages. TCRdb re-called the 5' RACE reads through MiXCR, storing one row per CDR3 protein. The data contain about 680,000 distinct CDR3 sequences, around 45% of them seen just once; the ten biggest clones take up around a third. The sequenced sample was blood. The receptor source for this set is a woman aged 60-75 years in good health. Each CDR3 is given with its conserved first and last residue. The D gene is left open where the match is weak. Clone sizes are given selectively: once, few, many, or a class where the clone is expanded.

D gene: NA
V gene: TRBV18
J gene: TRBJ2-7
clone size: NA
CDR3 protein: CASSPPGNRAFGEQYF
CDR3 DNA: TGTGCCAGCTCACCACCAGGTAACAGGGCTTTTGGCGAGCAGTACTTC

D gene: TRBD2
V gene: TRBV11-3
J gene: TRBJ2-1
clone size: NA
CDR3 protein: CASSLGASGRVDEQFF
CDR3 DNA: TGTGCCAGCAGCTTGGGGGCTAGCGGGAGGGTGGACGAGCAGTTCTTC

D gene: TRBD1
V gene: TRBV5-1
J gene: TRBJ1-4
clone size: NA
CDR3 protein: CASSRDRAKEKLFF
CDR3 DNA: TGCGCCAGCAGCCGCGACAGGGCTAAGGAAAAACTGTTTTTT

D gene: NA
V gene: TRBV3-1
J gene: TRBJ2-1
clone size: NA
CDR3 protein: CASSQDMGGEQFF
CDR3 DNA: TGTGCCAGCAGCCAAGACATGGGAGGTGAGCAGTTCTTC

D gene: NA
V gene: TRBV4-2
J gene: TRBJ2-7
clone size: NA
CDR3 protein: CASSGGDEQYF
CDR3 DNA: TGTGCCAGCAGCGGTGGAGACGAGCAGTACTTC

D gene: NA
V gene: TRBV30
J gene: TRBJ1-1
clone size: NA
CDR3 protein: CAWSGQLNTEAFF
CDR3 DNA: TGTGCCTGGAGCGGACAGTTGAACACTGAAGCTTTCTTT

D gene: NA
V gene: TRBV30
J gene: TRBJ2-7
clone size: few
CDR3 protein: CAWSVENEQYF
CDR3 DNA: TGTGCCTGGAGTGTAGAGAACGAGCAGTACTTC

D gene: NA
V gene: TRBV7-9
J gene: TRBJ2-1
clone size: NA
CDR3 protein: CASSGGVGDHEQFF
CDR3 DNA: TGTGCCAGCAGCGGGGGAGTGGGCGATCATGAGCAGTTCTTC

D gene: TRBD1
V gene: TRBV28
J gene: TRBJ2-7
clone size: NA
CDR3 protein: CASSLYGDRGYYEQYF
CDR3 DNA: TGTGCCAGCAGTTTATACGGGGACAGGGGTTACTACGAGCAGTACTTC

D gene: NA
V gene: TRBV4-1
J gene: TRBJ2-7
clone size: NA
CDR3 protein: CASSQGRGSYNEQYF
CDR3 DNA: TGCGCCAGCAGCCAAGGACGGGGCTCCTACAATGAGCAGTACTTC

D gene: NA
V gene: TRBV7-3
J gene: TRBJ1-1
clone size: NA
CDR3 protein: CASSPEANTEAFF
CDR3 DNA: TGTGCCAGCAGCCCGGAAGCGAACACTGAAGCTTTCTTT

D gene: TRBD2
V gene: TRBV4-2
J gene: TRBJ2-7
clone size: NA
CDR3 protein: CASQPSGYNEQYF
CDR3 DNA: TGTGCCTCACAACCTAGCGGGTACAATGAGCAGTACTTC

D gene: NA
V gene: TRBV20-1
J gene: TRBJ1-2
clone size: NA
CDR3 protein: CSANWGPSSDYGYTF
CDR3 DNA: TGCAGTGCAAACTGGGGCCCCTCAAGTGACTATGGCTACACCTTC

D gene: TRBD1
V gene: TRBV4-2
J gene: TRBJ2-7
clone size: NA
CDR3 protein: CASSQAPGQGAYNEQYF
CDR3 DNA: TGTGCCAGCAGCCAAGCCCCGGGACAGGGGGCCTACAATGAGCAGTACTTC

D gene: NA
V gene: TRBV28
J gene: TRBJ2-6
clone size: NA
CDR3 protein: CASHPGSGANVLTF
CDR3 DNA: TGTGCCAGCCACCCAGGCTCTGGGGCCAACGTCCTGACTTTC

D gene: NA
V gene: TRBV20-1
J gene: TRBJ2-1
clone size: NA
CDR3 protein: CSARAGGPYNEQFF
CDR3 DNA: TGCAGTGCTAGAGCCGGAGGCCCCTACAATGAGCAGTTCTTC

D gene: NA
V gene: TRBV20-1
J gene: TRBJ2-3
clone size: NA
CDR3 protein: CSARDWGLISTDTQYF
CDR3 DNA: TGCAGTGCTAGAGATTGGGGACTTATAAGCACAGATACGCAGTATTTT

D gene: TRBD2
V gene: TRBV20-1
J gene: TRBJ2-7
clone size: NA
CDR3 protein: CSARDRSGRGDEQYF
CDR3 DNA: TGCAGTGCTAGAGATAGAAGCGGGAGAGGGGACGAGCAGTACTTC

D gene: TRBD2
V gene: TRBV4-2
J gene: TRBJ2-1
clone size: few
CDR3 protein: CASSQPGLAGDYNEQFF
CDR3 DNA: TGTGCCAGCAGCCAACCCGGACTAGCGGGAGATTACAATGAGCAGTTCTTC

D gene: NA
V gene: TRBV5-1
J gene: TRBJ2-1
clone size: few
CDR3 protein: CASSWGLGKSYNEQFF
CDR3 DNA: TGCGCCAGCAGCTGGGGGCTAGGTAAAAGTTACAATGAGCAGTTCTTC

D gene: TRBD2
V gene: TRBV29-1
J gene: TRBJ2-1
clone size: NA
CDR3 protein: CSGSGLATYNEQFF
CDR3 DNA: TGCAGCGGCTCGGGACTAGCGACCTACAATGAGCAGTTCTTC

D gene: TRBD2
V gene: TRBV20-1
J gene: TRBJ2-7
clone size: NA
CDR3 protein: CSAMGLAGGLSEQYF
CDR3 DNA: TGCAGTGCGATGGGACTAGCGGGAGGCCTTTCCGAGCAGTACTTC

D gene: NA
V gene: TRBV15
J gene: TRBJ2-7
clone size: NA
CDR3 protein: CATGVRQVGEQYF
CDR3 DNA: TGTGCCACCGGGGTTCGACAGGTGGGCGAGCAGTACTTC

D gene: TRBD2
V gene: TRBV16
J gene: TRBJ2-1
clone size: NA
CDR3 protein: CASSQPRGSGVYNEQFF
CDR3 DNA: TGTGCCAGCAGCCAACCCCGTGGTAGCGGGGTATACAATGAGCAGTTCTTC

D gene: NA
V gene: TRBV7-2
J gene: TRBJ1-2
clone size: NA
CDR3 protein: CASSPPRRDYGYTF
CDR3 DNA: TGTGCCAGCAGCCCCCCGAGGAGGGACTATGGCTACACCTTC

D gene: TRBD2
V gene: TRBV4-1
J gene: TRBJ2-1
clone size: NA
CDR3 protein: CASSQMGVLAGLNEQFF
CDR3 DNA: TGCGCCAGCAGCCAGATGGGGGTACTAGCGGGACTTAATGAGCAGTTCTTC

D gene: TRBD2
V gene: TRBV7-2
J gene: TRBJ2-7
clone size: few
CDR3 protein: CASSLAGGHYEQYF
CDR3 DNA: TGTGCCAGCAGTCTAGCGGGAGGGCACTACGAGCAGTACTTC

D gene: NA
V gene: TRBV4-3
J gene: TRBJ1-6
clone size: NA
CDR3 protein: CASSQDEWSENSPLHF
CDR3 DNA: TGCGCCAGCAGCCAAGATGAGTGGTCGGAAAATTCACCCCTCCACTTT

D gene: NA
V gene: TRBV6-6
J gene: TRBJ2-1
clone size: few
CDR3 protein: CASSETDHEQFF
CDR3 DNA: TGTGCCAGCAGTGAGACAGATCATGAGCAGTTCTTC

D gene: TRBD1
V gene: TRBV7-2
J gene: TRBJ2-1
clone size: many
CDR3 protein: CASSPTTGANEQFF
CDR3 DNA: TGTGCCAGCAGCCCGACAACAGGGGCCAATGAGCAGTTCTTC

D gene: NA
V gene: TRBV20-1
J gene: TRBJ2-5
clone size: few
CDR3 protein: CSARGGGRDSRTSQTQYF
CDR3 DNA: TGCAGTGCTAGAGGGGGGGGTCGGGACAGCAGGACCTCCCAGACCCAGTACTTC

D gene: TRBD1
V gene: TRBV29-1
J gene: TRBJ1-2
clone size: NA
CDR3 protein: CSVSRGTDPNYGYTF
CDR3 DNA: TGCAGCGTGAGCCGTGGGACAGATCCTAACTATGGCTACACCTTC

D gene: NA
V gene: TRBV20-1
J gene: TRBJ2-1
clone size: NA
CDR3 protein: CSAPRANEQFF
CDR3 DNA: TGCAGTGCTCCCCGGGCCAATGAGCAGTTCTTC

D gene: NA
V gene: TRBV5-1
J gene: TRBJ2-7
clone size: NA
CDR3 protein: CASSSPAGLTYEQYF
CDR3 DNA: TGCGCCAGCAGCTCGCCTGCAGGGTTGACCTACGAGCAGTACTTC

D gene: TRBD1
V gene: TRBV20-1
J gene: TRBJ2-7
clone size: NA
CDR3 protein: CSARVTGGLYEQYF
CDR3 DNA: TGCAGTGCTAGGGTTACAGGGGGCCTCTACGAGCAGTACTTC

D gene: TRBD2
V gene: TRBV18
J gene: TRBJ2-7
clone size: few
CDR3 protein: CASSQVAGVSYEQYF
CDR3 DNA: TGTGCCAGCTCACAAGTAGCGGGAGTCTCCTACGAGCAGTACTTC